The 28 T cell receptor beta chains below come from one sample, sequenced in a study of T cells in Graves' hyperthyroidism and ophthalmopathy. Regions amplified from RNA transcripts were the TCR beta CDR3 regions. The HTBI set primed first-round TCR CDR3 RT-PCR. From the multiplex PCR reads, TCRdb called clonotypes with MiXCR, one entry per CDR3 protein. The table lists about 380,000 distinct CDR3 sequences, about 15% of them singletons. The sample was blood. Receptors were obtained from an older woman with Graves' hyperthyroidism.

This clonotype was recorded at least ten times. This chain joins TRBV18 and TRBJ2-1; D remains ambiguous. The V end was cut by 6 bases, the J end by 0 bases, with 12 bases between. The CDR3 contains 15 residues. Germline values: CDR1 KGHSH, CDR2 LQKENI. DNA of the CDR3: TGTGCCAGCTCTCCGAGTAGAAGCTCCTACAATGAGCAGTTCTTC. It yields the protein CASSPSRSSYNEQFF.

This clonotype was detected ten times or more. This chain joins TRBV11-2 and TRBJ2-3; 8 positions match TRBD1. The germline V gene encodes CDR1 SGHAT and CDR2 FQNNGV. Trimming at V came to 6 bases and at J to 0 bases, leaving 8 bases not matched to a gene. There are 16 residues in the CDR3. The CDR3 nucleotides read TGTGCCAGCAGAGGACAGGGACATTCTAGCACAGATACGCAGTATTTT. Protein product: CASRGQGHSSTDTQYF.

The sample holds many counts of this clonotype. The gene calls are TRBV20-1 and TRBJ2-2; D not certain. Germline CDR1 and CDR2: DFQATT and SNEGSKA (reference sequence). This CDR3 spans 13 amino acids. Trimming left V 5 bases short and J 0 bases short, with 7 bases between. CDR3 in amino acids: CSARKSNTGELFF. The CDR3 coding sequence is TGCAGTGCTCGGAAATCGAACACCGGGGAGCTGTTTTTT.

This clonotype was counted at least ten times. The chain has TRBV7-3 and TRBJ2-3, with 9 nucleotides matching TRBD1. Germline V gene lookup returns CDR1 SGHTA and CDR2 FQGTGA. V was pared by 5 bases and J by 4 bases, with 7 bases of the junction left unmatched. This CDR3 comprises 15 residues. The CDR3 DNA follows: TGTGCCAGCAGCCCTTTGGGACAGGGAGCAGATACGCAGTATTTT. This gives the protein CASSPLGQGADTQYF. Drawing the rest from reference TRBV7-3 and TRBJ2-3, the complete variable domain is GAGVSQTPSNKVTEKGKYVELRCDPISGHTALYWYRQSLGQGPEFLIYFQGTGAADDSGLPNDRFFAVRPEGSVSTLKIQRTERGDSAVYLCASSPLGQGADTQYFGPGTRLTVL.

This clonotype was seen a few times. The chain links TRBV5-4 to TRBJ1-2, with a weak D call TRBD1 (5 bases). This CDR3 region has 15 residues. V was shortened by 2 bases and J by 0 bases, with 11 bases between the two germline ends. CDR1 and CDR2 from the germline V gene are SGHNT and YYREEE (reference sequence). CDR3 loop: CASSFFGGANYGYTF. The CDR3 DNA is TGTGCCAGCAGCTTCTTCGGGGGAGCTAACTATGGCTACACCTTC. The variable domain in full, completed from reference TRBV5-4 and TRBJ1-2, reads ETGVTQSPTHLIKTRGQQVTLRCSSQSGHNTVSWYQQALGQGPQFIFQYYREEENGRGNFPPRFSGLQFPNYSSELNVNALELDDSALYLCASSFFGGANYGYTFGSGTRLTVV.

This clonotype was detected many times. The J gene is TRBJ2-1, the V gene TRBV12-3 or TRBV12-4, with 13 bases aligning to TRBD2. V was clipped by 6 bases and J by 1 base; unmatched bases: 15. The CDR3 is made up of 20 amino acids. The CDR3 DNA is TGTGCCAGCAGACTAGCGGGAGGGACACAACGGGGTGGTTCCTACAATGAGCAGTTCTTC. It codes for CASRLAGGTQRGGSYNEQFF.

This chain links TRBV12-5 with TRBJ1-4; D remains ambiguous. The CDR3 contains 13 residues. Trimming took 5 bases from V and 10 from J, leaving 14 bases between them. Germline CDR1 reads LGHNT; CDR2 reads FRNRAP. The CDR3 region is CASGLDTGVKLFF. The CDR3 region has the DNA TGTGCTAGTGGTCTCGATACGGGAGTAAAACTGTTTTTT.

J is TRBJ2-5 and V is TRBV27; D is perhaps TRBD1 or TRBD2 (5 bases each). The CDR3 extends over 14 amino acids. Trimming pared 3 bases from V and 3 bases from J, leaving 11 bases between. Germline CDR1 and CDR2: MNHEY and SMNVEV (reference sequence). The CDR3 DNA reads TGTGCCAGCAGTTTGGGACCGGCGAAAGAGACCCAGTACTTC. The encoded protein is CASSLGPAKETQYF.

This clonotype was found many times. The chain uses TRBV11-2 and TRBJ2-7; D may be TRBD2 (6 bases). In germline, CDR1 is SGHAT, CDR2 FQNNGV. V lost 5 bases and J lost 4, with 15 bases in between. The CDR3 totals 14 residues. The CDR3 DNA sequence: TGTGCCAGCAGCACCGTTAATAGCGGATACGAGCAGTACTTC. It translates to CASSTVNSGYEQYF.

This clonotype appeared a few times. V is TRBV9 and J is TRBJ2-3, with D possibly TRBD2 on 6 matching bases. CDR3 length equals 14 residues. Trimming pared 4 bases from V and 3 bases from J, leaving 12 bases between. Germline CDR1 reads SGDLS; CDR2 reads YYNGEE. The CDR3 region has the DNA TGTGCCAGCAGCTCTAGCGAGTTGACAGATACGCAGTATTTT. It encodes CASSSSELTDTQYF.

The chain couples TRBV18 to TRBJ1-2, with a tentative D call TRBD1 (6 bases). CDR1 KGHSH and CDR2 LQKENI come from the germline V gene. This CDR3 is built from 15 residues. The V and J ends lost 4 bases and 4 bases respectively, with 16 bases between them. Here the CDR3 DNA reads TGTGCCAGCTCACAAACCTATTCGGACAGCTATGGCTACACCTTC. Translation gives CASSQTYSDSYGYTF.

This clonotype was recorded at least ten times. V is TRBV18 and J is TRBJ2-3; D remains unclear. The V end lost 1 base, the J end lost 2 bases, and 10 bases lay between the germline ends. CDR3 length: 15 amino acids. Per germline, CDR1 KGHSH and CDR2 LQKENI. The CDR3: CASSPRQQNTDTQYF. CDR3 nucleotide sequence: TGTGCCAGCTCACCACGCCAGCAGAACACAGATACGCAGTATTTT.

The chain couples TRBV5-4 to TRBJ1-1; 7 nucleotides align to TRBD1. J lost 10 bases, V lost 4 bases, and 10 bases had no gene match. CDR1 and CDR2 (germline): SGHNT, YYREEE (reference sequence). The CDR3 is 13 amino acids. The CDR3 DNA reads as TGTGCCAGCAGCCTAAGACAGGGCGCCACAGCTTTCTTT. This translates into CASSLRQGATAFF.

Many counts were recorded for this clonotype. CDR3 nucleotides: TGTGCCAGCAGCTTTTCAGGGCGCAATCAGCCCCAGCATTTT. This codes for CASSFSGRNQPQHF. The rearrangement links TRBV11-2 to TRBJ1-5; weak D call: TRBD1 (5 bases). The germline V and J ends were trimmed by 3 bases and 2 bases, with 8 bases remaining between them. This CDR3 has 14 residues. Germline V gives CDR1 SGHAT, CDR2 FQNNGV.

In its sample, this clonotype was seen many times. The junction differs from germline at one of its ends, possibly a read error. This rearrangement joins TRBV20-1 to TRBJ2-1, with 8 nucleotides matching TRBD2. The CDR3 sequence is 13 residues long. CDR1 is DFQATT and CDR2 is SNEGSKA in the germline V gene (reference sequence). As DNA, the CDR3 is TGCAGTGCTAGAGATCCCCTAGCGGGCATTTCAATCTTC. Protein: CSARDPLAGISIF.

This clonotype was counted only a few times. The V and J genes are TRBV5-1 and TRBJ2-4, with 11 positions matching TRBD1. The ends lost 4 bases at V and 8 bases at J; junction bases unmatched: 5. Germline V lookup: CDR1 SGHRS, CDR2 YFSETQ. This CDR3 is 14 amino acids long. Here the CDR3 reads CASSPGQGADIQYF. The CDR3 bases are TGCGCCAGCAGCCCCGGACAGGGGGCTGACATTCAGTACTTC.

This clonotype was recorded many times. The chain has TRBV12-3 or TRBV12-4 and TRBJ2-5; tentatively, D is TRBD2 (6 bases). Deletions cut 4 bases from V and 5 bases from J, with 20 bases between. This CDR3 is 16 amino acids long. The CDR3 sequence: CASSSILAALAETQYF. For the CDR3, the DNA is TGTGCCAGCAGTTCCATACTAGCAGCGCTAGCGGAGACCCAGTACTTC.

The chain employs TRBV5-1 and TRBJ2-7, with 14 positions matching TRBD2. CDR3 length: 16 amino acids. The germline V gene encodes CDR1 SGHRS and CDR2 YFSETQ. The junction had 8 bases not matched to a gene; V was cut back by 3 bases and J by 6 bases. The CDR3: CASSWGTSGSGGEQYF. CDR3 sequence (DNA): TGCGCCAGCAGCTGGGGGACTAGCGGGAGTGGGGGCGAGCAGTACTTC.

This clonotype has a count of ten or more. This chain links TRBV10-1 with TRBJ2-7, with 12 bases fitting TRBD2. V was clipped by 5 bases and J by 4 bases; unmatched bases: 9. The CDR3 sequence is 16 residues long. Per the germline V gene, CDR1 is WNHNN and CDR2 is SYGVQD (reference sequence). CDR3 loop: CASSRGLAGESYEQYF. CDR3 DNA sequence: TGCGCCAGCAGTCGGGGACTAGCGGGTGAATCGTACGAGCAGTACTTC.

This clonotype was detected many times. This chain joins TRBV29-1 and TRBJ2-6, with a tentative D call TRBD1 (5 bases). The V and J ends lost 7 bases and 0 bases respectively, with 16 bases between them. Germline V lookup: CDR1 SQVTM, CDR2 ANQGSEA. The CDR3 loop spans 16 amino acids. The CDR3 loop is CSAALDINSGANVLTF. DNA for the CDR3: TGCAGCGCCGCTTTGGACATTAACTCTGGGGCCAACGTCCTGACTTTC.

This clonotype was observed many times. The V and J genes are TRBV2 and TRBJ2-5; D is unclear. The ends were cut back, 5 bases at V and 5 bases at J, with 15 bases in the middle. Germline CDR1 SNHLY, CDR2 FYNNEI. The CDR3 consists of 14 residues. CDR3 coding DNA: TGTGCCAGCAGTCTCACCACCCCTGAGGAGACCCAGTACTTC. It encodes CASSLTTPEETQYF.

There are a few counts of this clonotype. V is TRBV29-1 and J is TRBJ2-7; 12 bases align to TRBD2. Germline V gene lookup returns CDR1 SQVTM and CDR2 ANQGSEA. The V and J ends lost 3 bases and 6 bases, in that order; junction bases with no gene match: 3. There are 13 residues in the CDR3. The DNA for the CDR3 is TGCAGCGTTGACGGACTAGCGGGATTCGAGCAGTACTTC. Translated, it gives CSVDGLAGFEQYF.

This clonotype occurred a few times. This chain connects TRBV20-1 to TRBJ2-7, with D hard to call. The ends were cut back, 6 bases at V and 2 bases at J, with 11 bases in the middle. CDR1 and CDR2 from the germline V gene are DFQATT and SNEGSKA (reference sequence). The CDR3 loop spans 12 amino acids. The CDR3 DNA reads as TGCAGTGCGGATACAGCCGCCTACGAGCAGTACTTC. Protein product: CSADTAAYEQYF.

This clonotype has a count of ten or more. V is TRBV5-6 and J is TRBJ2-7; D not certain. The germline CDR1 and CDR2 sequences are SGHDT and YYEEEE. V lost 1 base to trimming and J lost 7 bases, with 15 bases between them. The CDR3 is made up of 14 amino acids. The CDR3 nucleotides read TGTGCCAGCAGCTTGTATTGGACGATACGGGAGCAGTACTTC. Protein sequence: CASSLYWTIREQYF. Together with reference TRBV5-6 and TRBJ2-7, the CDR3 gives the full variable domain: DAGVTQSPTHLIKTRGQQVTLRCSPKSGHDTVSWYQQALGQGPQFIFQYYEEEERQRGNFPDRFSGHQFPNYSSELNVNALLLGDSALYLCASSLYWTIREQYFGPGTRLTVT.

The chain uses TRBV10-1 and TRBJ1-5; 7 nucleotides match TRBD1. This CDR3 has 14 amino acids. The J segment lost 5 bases and the V segment lost 7 bases, leaving 8 bases of the junction unmatched. CDR1 is WNHNN and CDR2 is SYGVQD in the germline V gene (reference sequence). The CDR3 region has the DNA TGCGCCAGCAACCCAGGGGGTACGGATCAGCCCCAGCATTTT. This gives the protein CASNPGGTDQPQHF.

This clonotype occurred a few times. The chain employs TRBV10-2 and TRBJ2-5; D tentatively reads TRBD1 or TRBD2 (5 bases each). CDR1 is WSHSY, CDR2 SAAADI, per germline. V was trimmed by 6 bases and J by 0 bases, leaving 17 bases between them. This CDR3 region has 16 residues. CDR3 sequence: CASRPMEAGYQETQYF. Written as DNA, the CDR3 is TGCGCCAGCAGACCCATGGAGGCAGGGTACCAAGAGACCCAGTACTTC.

This clonotype was seen many times. This CDR3 reads CASSQDTNSNQPQHF. For the CDR3, the DNA is TGTGCCAGCAGCCAAGACACGAATAGCAATCAGCCCCAGCATTTT. The genes are TRBV3-1 and TRBJ1-5; D gene uncertain. This CDR3 contains 15 residues. In germline, CDR1 is LGHDT, CDR2 YNNKEL (reference sequence). V lost 0 bases, J lost 0 bases, and 6 bases lay in between.

This clonotype was recorded at least ten times. The chain is built from TRBV28 and TRBJ1-6; D is undetermined. The V end was cut by 6 bases, the J end by 8 bases, with 8 bases between. The CDR3 extends over 12 amino acids. CDR1 and CDR2 from the germline V gene are MDHEN and SYDVKM. The CDR3 DNA follows: TGTGCCAGCAGCACATCCGATTCACCCCTCCACTTT. This gives the protein CASSTSDSPLHF.